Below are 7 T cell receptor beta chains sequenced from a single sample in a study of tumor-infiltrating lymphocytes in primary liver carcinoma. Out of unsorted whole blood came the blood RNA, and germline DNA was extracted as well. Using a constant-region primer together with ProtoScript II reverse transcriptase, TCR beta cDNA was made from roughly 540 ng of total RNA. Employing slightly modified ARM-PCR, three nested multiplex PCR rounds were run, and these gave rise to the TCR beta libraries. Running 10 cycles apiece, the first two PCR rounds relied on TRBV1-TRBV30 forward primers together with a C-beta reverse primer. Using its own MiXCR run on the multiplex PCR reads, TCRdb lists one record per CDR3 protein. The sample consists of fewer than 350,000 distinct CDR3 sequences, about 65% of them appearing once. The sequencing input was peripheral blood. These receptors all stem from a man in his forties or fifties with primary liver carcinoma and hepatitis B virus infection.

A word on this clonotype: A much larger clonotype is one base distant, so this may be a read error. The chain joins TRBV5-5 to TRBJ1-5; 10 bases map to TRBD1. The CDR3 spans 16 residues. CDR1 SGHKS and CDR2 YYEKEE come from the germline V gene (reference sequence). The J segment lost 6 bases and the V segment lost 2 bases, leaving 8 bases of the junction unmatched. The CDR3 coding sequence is TGTGCCAGCAGCTTAATACCGGGACAGGGGAGTCAGCCCCAGCATTTT. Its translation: CASSLIPGQGSQPQHF.

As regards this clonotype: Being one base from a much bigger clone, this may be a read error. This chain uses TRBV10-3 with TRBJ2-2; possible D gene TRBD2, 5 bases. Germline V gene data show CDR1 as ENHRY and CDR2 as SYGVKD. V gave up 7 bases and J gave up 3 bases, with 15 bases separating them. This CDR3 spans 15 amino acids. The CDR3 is CAINITVGDTGELFF. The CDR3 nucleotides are TGTGCCATCAATATCACAGTGGGAGACACCGGGGAGCTGTTTTTT.

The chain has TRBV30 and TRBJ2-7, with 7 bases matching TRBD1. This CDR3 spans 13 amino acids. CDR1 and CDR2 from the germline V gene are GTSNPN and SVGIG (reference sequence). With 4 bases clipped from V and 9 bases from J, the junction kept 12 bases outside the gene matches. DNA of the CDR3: TGTGCCTGGATTGTAGGGACAGCAGATAGGCAGTACTTC. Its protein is CAWIVGTADRQYF.

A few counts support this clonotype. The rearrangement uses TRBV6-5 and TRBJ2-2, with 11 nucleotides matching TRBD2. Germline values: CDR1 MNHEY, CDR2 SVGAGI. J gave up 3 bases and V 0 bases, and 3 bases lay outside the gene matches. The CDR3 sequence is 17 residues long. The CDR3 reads CASSYSGGLADTGELFF. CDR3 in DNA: TGTGCCAGCAGTTACTCAGGGGGACTAGCGGACACCGGGGAGCTGTTTTTT.

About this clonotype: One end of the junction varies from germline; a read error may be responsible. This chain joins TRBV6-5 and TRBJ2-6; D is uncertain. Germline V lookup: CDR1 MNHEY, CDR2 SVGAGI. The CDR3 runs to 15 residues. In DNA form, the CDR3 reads TGTGCTAGCAGCCCAAGGGTGGCTGTGGCCAACGTCCTGACTTTC. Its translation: CASSPRVAVANVLTF.

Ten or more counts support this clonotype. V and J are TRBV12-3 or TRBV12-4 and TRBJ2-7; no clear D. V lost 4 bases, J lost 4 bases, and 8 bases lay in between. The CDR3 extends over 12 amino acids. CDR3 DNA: TGTGCCAGCAGTTCCTTGAGTTACGAGCAGTACTTC. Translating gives CASSSLSYEQYF.

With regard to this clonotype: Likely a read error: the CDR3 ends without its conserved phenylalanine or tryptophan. DNA for the CDR3: TGTGCCAGCAGTTTGTGGGGGGAGTCTGGCTACACCTAC. Translation gives CASSLWGESGYTY. V is TRBV12-3 or TRBV12-4 and J is TRBJ1-2, with a weak D call TRBD1 (5 bases). There are 13 residues in the CDR3. V lost 3 bases and J 7 bases, leaving 12 bases between the germline ends.